This T cell receptor (beta chain) was obtained from a study of Ad26.COV2.S vaccination and SARS-CoV-2 variants. Profiling relied on immunoSEQ multiplex PCR, and the TCRdb table lists in-frame clones only, not all of them. The table lists 300,000 to 350,000 clones, 86% of them singletons, with approximately 2% in the top ten. The treatment here: around 19 received Ad26.COV2.S at low or high dose, single or two shots; roughly five received placebo; per-sample allocation not given. Sampling happened 63 days after the first vaccine or placebo injection. What was given as vaccine was an Ad26 vector encoding Wuhan-strain SARS-CoV-2 spike. Looked up from germline, CDR1 is GTSNPN and CDR2 is SVGIG (reference sequence). The CDR3 has 15 residues. V lost 2 bases, J lost 2 bases, and 5 bases stayed unmatched. The count of this clone is one.

This clonotype was sampled from a person aged 18-65 years who received the Ad26.COV2.S COVID-19 vaccine or a placebo. Sequenced material: peripheral blood, taken in a trial of Ad26.COV2.S vaccine versus placebo. This chain uses TRBV30 with TRBJ2-1, with 8 bases fitting TRBD1. In DNA, the CDR3 is TGTGCCTGGAGTCGCATCAGGGGGCCCTACAATGAGCAGTTCTTC. It codes for CAWSRIRGPYNEQFF.